This TCR beta chain was retrieved from a study of shared clonotypes between healthy human individuals (dated by TCRdb to 2020 to 2021). Broadly, across the study: Two women and a few men aged 18 to 49 years were included in the cohort. For each donor, three plates each were used for CD4 naive and CD4 memory, two plates were used for CD8 naive, and one plate was used for CD8 memory. Libraries were prepared and TCR repertoires were sequenced by different laboratories using diverse techniques, in order to increase sequencing depth and limit assay-specific biases. To estimate repertoire size and how much clonotypes are shared between individuals, the study performed deep sequencing of blood TCR repertoires from roughly five healthy adults. Leukapheresis yielded between about 0.9 and 9.5 billion PBMCs per donor.

Results and caveats for the whole study, not just this receptor: Only blood was sampled, and tissue TCR repertoires likely differ from those in blood. Pairwise subsampling indicated that sequencing depth was expected to affect the degree of clonotype sharing among donors. Clonotypes shared by all four sorted-subset donors showed higher generation probabilities than non-shared clonotypes. Naive subsets generally had larger estimated clonotype richness than memory subsets did. The genetic and exposure-history diversity represented was limited by the small number of donors. About 5% of naive CD4, approximately 3.7% of naive CD8, approximately 2.2% of memory CD4, and more than 0.35% of memory CD8 clonotypes were shared across several donors. Even with the large sequencing depth, rarefaction of the sorted-subset datasets indicated that sequencing was incomplete.

CDR1 LNHNV and CDR2 YYDKDF were looked up in the germline V gene (reference sequence). Measured from the cysteine to the phenylalanine, the CDR3 is 13 residues long. The sequence is cut down to CDR3 DNA, 39 bases in frame from base 1. V lost 7 bases and J lost 7 bases; the stretch between them is 14 bases long. Using the deep immunoSEQ assay, TCR CDR3 regions were amplified from genomic DNA by multiplex PCR. For each cell subset, the extracted genomic DNA was distributed evenly across all wells of several immunoSEQ 96-well plates, and each plate served as one replicate. Each replicate PCR for sorted subsets received roughly 200 ng genomic DNA, equal to tens of thousands of T cell genomes. Purified libraries were quantified with a Qubit 3.0 fluorometer, sized on a Bioanalyzer 2100, and re-quantified with the KAPA Library Quantification kit. A separate single-read 150-cycle Illumina NextSeq 550 flow cell was used to sequence each immunoSEQ 96-well plate. For the original study's pipeline: Because the immunoSEQ output held only junctional sequences and lacked quality scores, the filtering could not match the filtering applied to full-length reads. To assign V/J genes and CDR3, sequences were annotated using PyIR, a Python wrapper for IgBLAST v1.9, with IMGT germline references. Reads with weak V/J assignments (E-value above 1e-6), missing CDR3, stop codons, out-of-frame junctions, or ambiguous translated residues were removed. V3J clonotypes were defined as sequences sharing an identical inferred V gene, J gene, and CDR3 amino acid sequence. Percentage overlap between repertoires was calculated by dividing the number of shared unique clonotypes by the size of the smaller repertoire. RTK rarefaction, the Chao1 estimator, and Recon v2.1 estimates of unobserved clonotypes were used to assess repertoire richness. Generation probabilities were computed with OLGA for all TCRbeta clonotypes obtained by the gDNA method from several donors. TCRdb holds this immuneACCESS table with in-frame rearrangements only. Some clones are missing; in checked studies, unresolved V genes explain under half, and the rest has no known cause. The V and J calls and clone size are taken from that table; D and trimming were inferred from the DNA. This sample has just over 2,000,000 clones in its table, and roughly 96% of those were observed once. The ten top clones hold approximately 0.13% of the sample.

Comment on this clone: Its recognized antigen is unknown. Per-base quality was not reported, and no clone a single base away is much larger than it.

Healthy HIV-negative adults with no recently reported acute infections or vaccinations were included as donors. Every donor was a Caucasian adult residing in Nashville, Tennessee, USA. CD4+ T cells were enriched through magnetic negative selection, after which naive cells were positively selected on CD45RA and the remaining negative fraction served as the memory subset. Blood was collected by leukapheresis, and PBMCs were isolated by Ficoll-Histopaque density gradient centrifugation and then cryopreserved in liquid nitrogen vapor phase. Analytical flow cytometry was used to check the purity and quantity of each magnetically sorted T cell population. Genomic DNA was isolated from each sorted fraction and quantified by UV absorbance on a Nanodrop 2000c.

The TCR sequence derives from a man between 18 and 35 years old in good health. The source material was naive CD4+ T cells sorted from blood. The meaning of the sample's cell subset or site label: CD45RA+ positively selected. This chain is built from TRBV15 and TRBJ2-1, with TRBD1 tentatively as D gene (5 bases match). The CDR3 region: CATKGRVRNEQFF. The nucleotide sequence reads as follows: TGTGCCACCAAGGGCAGGGTAAGGAATGAGCAGTTCTTC. The full variable domain, completed from the reference TRBV15 and TRBJ2-1 proteins outside the CDR3, reads DAMVIQNPRYQVTQFGKPVTLSCSQTLNHNVMYWYQQKSSQAPKLLFHYYDKDFNNEADTPDNFQSRRPNTSFCFLDIRSPGLGDTAMYLCATKGRVRNEQFFGPGTRLTVL.